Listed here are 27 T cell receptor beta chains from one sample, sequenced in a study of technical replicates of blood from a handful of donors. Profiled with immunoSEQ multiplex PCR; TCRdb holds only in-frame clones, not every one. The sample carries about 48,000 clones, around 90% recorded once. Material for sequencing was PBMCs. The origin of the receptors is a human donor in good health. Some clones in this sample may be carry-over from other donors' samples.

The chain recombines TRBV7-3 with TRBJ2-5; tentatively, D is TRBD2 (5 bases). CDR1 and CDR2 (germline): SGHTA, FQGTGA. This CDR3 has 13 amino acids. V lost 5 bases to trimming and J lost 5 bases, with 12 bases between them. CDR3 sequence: CASSRTREETQYF. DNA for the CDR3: TGTGCCAGCAGCCGAACAAGGGAGGAGACCCAGTACTTC.

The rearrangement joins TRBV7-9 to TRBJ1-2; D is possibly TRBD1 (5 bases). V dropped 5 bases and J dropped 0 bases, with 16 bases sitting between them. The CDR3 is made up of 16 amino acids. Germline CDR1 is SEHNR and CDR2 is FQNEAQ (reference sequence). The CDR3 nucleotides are TGTGCCAGCAGCCAACAGATTGGGGGGACTAACTATGGCTACACCTTC. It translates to CASSQQIGGTNYGYTF.

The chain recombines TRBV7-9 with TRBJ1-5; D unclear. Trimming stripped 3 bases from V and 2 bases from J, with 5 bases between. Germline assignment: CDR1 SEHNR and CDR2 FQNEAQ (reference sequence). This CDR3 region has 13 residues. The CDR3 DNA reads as TGTGCCAGCAGCTTTCGGGGCAATCAGCCCCAGCATTTT. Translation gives CASSFRGNQPQHF.

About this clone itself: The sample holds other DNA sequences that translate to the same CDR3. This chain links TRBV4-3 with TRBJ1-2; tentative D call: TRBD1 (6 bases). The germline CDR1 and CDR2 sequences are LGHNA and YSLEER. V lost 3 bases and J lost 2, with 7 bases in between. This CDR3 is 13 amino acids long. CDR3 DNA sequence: TGCGCCAGCAGCCAGGGACAAAACTATGGCTACACCTTC. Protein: CASSQGQNYGYTF.

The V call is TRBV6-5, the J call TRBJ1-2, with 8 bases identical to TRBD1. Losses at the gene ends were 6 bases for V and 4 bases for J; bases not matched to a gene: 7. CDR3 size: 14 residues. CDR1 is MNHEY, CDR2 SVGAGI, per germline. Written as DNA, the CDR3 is TGTGCCAGCAGGGAAACAGGGGGTGTCTATGGCTACACCTTC. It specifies CASRETGGVYGYTF.

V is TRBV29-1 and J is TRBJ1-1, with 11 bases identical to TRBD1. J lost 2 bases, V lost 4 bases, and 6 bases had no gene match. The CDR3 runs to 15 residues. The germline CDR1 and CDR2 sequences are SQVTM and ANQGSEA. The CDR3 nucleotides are TGCAGCGTTGCTTCATGGACAGGGGGCAACACTGAAGCTTTCTTT. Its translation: CSVASWTGGNTEAFF.

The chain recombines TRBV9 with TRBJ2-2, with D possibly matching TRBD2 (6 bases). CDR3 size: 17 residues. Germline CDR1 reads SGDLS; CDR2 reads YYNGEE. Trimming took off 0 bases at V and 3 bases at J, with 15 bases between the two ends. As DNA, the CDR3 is TGTGCCAGCAGCGTAGCTGAAGGAGGGATTCACACCGGGGAGCTGTTTTTT. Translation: CASSVAEGGIHTGELFF.

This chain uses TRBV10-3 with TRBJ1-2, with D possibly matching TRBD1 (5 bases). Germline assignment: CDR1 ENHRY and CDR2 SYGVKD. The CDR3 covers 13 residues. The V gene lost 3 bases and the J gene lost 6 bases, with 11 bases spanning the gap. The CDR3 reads CAISETRDHGYTF. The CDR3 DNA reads TGTGCCATCAGTGAAACCAGGGATCATGGCTACACCTTC.

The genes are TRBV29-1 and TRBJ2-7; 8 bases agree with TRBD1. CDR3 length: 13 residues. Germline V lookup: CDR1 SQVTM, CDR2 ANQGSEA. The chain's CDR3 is CSAGRQGSHEQYF. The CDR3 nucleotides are TGCAGTGCAGGGAGACAGGGGAGCCACGAGCAGTACTTC.

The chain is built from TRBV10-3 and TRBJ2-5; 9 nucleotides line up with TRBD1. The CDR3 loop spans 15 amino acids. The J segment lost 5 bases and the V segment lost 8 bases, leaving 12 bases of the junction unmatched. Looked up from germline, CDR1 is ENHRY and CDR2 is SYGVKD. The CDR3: CAIHRLGQGWETQYF. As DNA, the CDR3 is TGTGCCATCCACCGACTGGGACAGGGTTGGGAGACCCAGTACTTC.

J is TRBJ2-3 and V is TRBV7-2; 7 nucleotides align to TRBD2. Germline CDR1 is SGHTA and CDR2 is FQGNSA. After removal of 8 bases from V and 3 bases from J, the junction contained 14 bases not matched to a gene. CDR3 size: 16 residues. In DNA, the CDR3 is TGTGCCAGCTCGGGTGTGGACCTAGCGGATACAGATACGCAGTATTTT. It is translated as CASSGVDLADTDTQYF.

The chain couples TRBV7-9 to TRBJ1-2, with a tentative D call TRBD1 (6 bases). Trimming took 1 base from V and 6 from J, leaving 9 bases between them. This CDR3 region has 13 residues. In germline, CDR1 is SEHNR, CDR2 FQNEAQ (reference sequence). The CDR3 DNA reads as TGTGCCAGCAGCTTAGAAGCAGGGGATGGCTACACCTTC. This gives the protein CASSLEAGDGYTF. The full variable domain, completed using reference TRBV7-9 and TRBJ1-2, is DTGVSQNPRHKITKRGQNVTFRCDPISEHNRLYWYRQTLGQGPEFLTYFQNEAQLEKSRLLSDRFSAERPKGSFSTLEIQRTEQGDSAMYLCASSLEAGDGYTFGSGTRLTVV.

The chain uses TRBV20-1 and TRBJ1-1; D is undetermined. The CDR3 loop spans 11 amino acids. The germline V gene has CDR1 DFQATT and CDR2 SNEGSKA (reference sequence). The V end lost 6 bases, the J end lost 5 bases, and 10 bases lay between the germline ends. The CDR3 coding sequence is TGCAGTGCGAGAACGAGGACTGAAGCTTTCTTT. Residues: CSARTRTEAFF.

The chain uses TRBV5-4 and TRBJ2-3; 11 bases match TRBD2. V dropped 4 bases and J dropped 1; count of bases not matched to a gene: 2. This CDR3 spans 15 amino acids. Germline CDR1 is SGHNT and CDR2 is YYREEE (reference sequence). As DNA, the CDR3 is TGTGCCAGCAGCAATAGCGGGGGGGGCACAGATACGCAGTATTTT. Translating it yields CASSNSGGGTDTQYF. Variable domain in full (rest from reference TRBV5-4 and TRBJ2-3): ETGVTQSPTHLIKTRGQQVTLRCSSQSGHNTVSWYQQALGQGPQFIFQYYREEENGRGNFPPRFSGLQFPNYSSELNVNALELDDSALYLCASSNSGGGTDTQYFGPGTRLTVL.

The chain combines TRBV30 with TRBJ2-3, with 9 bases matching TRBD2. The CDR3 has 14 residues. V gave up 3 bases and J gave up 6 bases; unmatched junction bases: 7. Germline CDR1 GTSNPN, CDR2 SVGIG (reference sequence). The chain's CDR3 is CAWRAGTSKDTQYF. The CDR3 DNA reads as TGTGCCTGGAGAGCCGGGACTAGCAAGGATACGCAGTATTTT.

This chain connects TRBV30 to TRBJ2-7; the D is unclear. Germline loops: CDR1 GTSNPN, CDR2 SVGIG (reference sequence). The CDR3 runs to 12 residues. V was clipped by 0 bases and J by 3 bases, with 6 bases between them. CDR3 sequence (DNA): TGTGCCTGGAGTGTAATCGGCTACGAGCAGTACTTC. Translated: CAWSVIGYEQYF.

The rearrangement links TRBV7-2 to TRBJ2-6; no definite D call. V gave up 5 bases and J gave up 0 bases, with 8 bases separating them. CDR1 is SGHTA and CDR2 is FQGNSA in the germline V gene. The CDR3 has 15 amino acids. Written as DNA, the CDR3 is TGTGCCAGCAGCCCCTATAACTCTGGGGCCAACGTCCTGACTTTC. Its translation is CASSPYNSGANVLTF.

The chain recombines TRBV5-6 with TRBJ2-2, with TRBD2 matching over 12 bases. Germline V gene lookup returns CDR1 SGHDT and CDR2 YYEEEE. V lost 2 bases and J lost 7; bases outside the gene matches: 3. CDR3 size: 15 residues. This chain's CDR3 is CASSFLAGGVGELFF. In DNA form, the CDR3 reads TGTGCCAGCAGCTTTCTAGCGGGAGGGGTCGGGGAGCTGTTTTTT.

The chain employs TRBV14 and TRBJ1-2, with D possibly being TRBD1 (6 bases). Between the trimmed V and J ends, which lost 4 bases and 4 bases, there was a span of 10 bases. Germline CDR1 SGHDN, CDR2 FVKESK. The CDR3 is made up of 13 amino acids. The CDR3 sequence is CASSPGQFYGYTF. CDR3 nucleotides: TGTGCCAGCAGCCCAGGACAGTTCTATGGCTACACCTTC.

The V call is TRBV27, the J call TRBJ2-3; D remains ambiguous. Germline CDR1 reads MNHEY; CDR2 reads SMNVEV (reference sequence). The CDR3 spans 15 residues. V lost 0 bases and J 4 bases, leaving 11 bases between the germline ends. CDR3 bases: TGTGCCAGCAGTTTATCCTTCGGGTGGGCAGATACGCAGTATTTT. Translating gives CASSLSFGWADTQYF.

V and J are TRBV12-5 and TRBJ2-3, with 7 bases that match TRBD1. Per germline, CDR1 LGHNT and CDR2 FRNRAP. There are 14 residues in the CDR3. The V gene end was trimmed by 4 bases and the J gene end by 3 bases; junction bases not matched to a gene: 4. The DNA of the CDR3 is TGTGCTAGTGGTTCCTCACAGGGGACAGATACGCAGTATTTT. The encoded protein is CASGSSQGTDTQYF.

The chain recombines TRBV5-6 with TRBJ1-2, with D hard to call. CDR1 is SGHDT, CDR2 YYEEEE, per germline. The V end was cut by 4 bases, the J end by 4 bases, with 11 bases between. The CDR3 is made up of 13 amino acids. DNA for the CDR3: TGTGCCAGCAGCCTAGACGGAACCTATGGCTACACCTTC. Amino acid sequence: CASSLDGTYGYTF.

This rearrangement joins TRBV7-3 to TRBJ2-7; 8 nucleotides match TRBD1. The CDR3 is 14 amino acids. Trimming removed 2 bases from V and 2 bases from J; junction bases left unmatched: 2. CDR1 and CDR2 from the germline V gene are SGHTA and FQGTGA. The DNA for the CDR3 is TGTGCCAGCAGCTTAGGACAGGGCGCCTACGAGCAGTACTTC. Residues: CASSLGQGAYEQYF.

This chain's CDR3 is CASSQGPSGNTIYF. CDR3 in DNA: TGTGCCAGCAGTCAGGGGCCCTCTGGAAACACCATATATTTT. The V gene is TRBV7-8, the J gene TRBJ1-3; tentatively, D is TRBD1 (6 bases). Germline V gene lookup returns CDR1 SGHVS and CDR2 FQNEAQ. The V end lost 6 bases, the J end lost 0 bases, and 9 bases lay between the germline ends. The CDR3 is made up of 14 amino acids. Together with reference TRBV7-8 and TRBJ1-3, the CDR3 gives the full variable domain: GAGVSQSPRYKVAKRGQDVALRCDPISGHVSLFWYQQALGQGPEFLTYFQNEAQLDKSGLPSDRFFAERPEGSVSTLKIQRTQQEDSAVYLCASSQGPSGNTIYFGEGSWLTVV.

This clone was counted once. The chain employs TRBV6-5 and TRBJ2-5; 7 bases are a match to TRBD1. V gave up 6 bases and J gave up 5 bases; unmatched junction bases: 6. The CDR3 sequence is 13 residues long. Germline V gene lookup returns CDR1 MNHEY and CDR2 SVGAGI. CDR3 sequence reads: CASSNRGLETQYF. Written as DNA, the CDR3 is TGTGCCAGCAGCAACAGGGGATTGGAGACCCAGTACTTC.

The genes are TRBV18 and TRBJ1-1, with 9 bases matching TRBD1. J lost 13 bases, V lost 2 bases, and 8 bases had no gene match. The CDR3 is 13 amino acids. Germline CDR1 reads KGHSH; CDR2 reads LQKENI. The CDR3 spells CASSPSGTGSYFF. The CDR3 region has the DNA TGTGCCAGCTCACCATCCGGGACAGGGTCGTATTTCTTT.

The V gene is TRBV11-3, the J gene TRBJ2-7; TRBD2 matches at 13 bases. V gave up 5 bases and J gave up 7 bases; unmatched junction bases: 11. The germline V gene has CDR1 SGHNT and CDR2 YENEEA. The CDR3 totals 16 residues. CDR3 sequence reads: CASSPRTSGSLREQYF. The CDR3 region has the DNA TGTGCCAGCAGCCCGCGGACTAGCGGGAGTTTGAGGGAGCAGTACTTC.